This T cell receptor beta chain was sequenced during a study of blood T cells in healthy people across ages. Healthy Caucasian individuals from Russia aged about 6 to 100 were enrolled as donors. The CDR3 runs to 15 residues. Germline CDR1 and CDR2: KGHDR and SFDVKD. Trimming took off 5 bases at V and 1 base at J, with 13 bases between the two ends. A second PCR of 7 to 11 cycles used a sample-barcoded 5' primer and a J-beta primer mix. TCRdb reprocessed the 5' RACE reads via MiXCR and lists one record per CDR3 protein. The sample contains roughly 1,500,000 distinct CDR3 sequences, roughly 45% of which appear only once.

Material for sequencing was blood. The V call is TRBV24-1, the J call TRBJ2-5; D remains ambiguous. This TCR came from a woman between 18 and 29 years old in good health. CDR3: CATSGPEMAQETQYF. CDR3 sequence (DNA): TGTGCCACCAGTGGTCCTGAAATGGCCCAAGAGACCCAGTACTTC.